This passage covers 18 T cell receptor beta chains from one sample sequenced in a study of T cells in Graves' hyperthyroidism and ophthalmopathy. Amplification of TCR beta CDR3 regions used RNA as the template. The TCR CDR3 first-round RT-PCR relied on the HTBI primer set. TCRdb independently ran MiXCR on the multiplex PCR reads; one entry per CDR3 protein. Counted here are some 320,000 distinct CDR3 sequences, about an eighth occurring once; the ten biggest clones make up about a third. The specimen was blood. The receptor set was obtained from a woman aged 40 to 50 with Graves' ophthalmopathy.

This clonotype was seen a few times. The CDR3: CASSQGGDTGNTIYF. In DNA, the CDR3 is TGTGCCAGCAGCCAAGGTGGGGACACAGGAAACACCATATATTTT. The chain has TRBV4-2 and TRBJ1-3; D possibly corresponds to TRBD1 (6 bases). The CDR3 covers 15 residues. V lost 1 base to trimming and J lost 4 bases, with 11 bases between them. CDR1 and CDR2 from the germline V gene are LGHNA and YNFKEQ.

The chain uses TRBV3-1 and TRBJ2-4; no firm D call. The CDR3 sequence is 12 residues long. Germline V gives CDR1 LGHDT, CDR2 YNNKEL (reference sequence). The V end lost 0 bases, the J end lost 15 bases, and 12 bases lay between the germline ends. CDR3: CASSQDLTALYF. CDR3 DNA: TGTGCCAGCAGCCAAGATCTAACAGCTTTGTACTTC.

This clonotype was seen many times. The CDR3 DNA reads TGTGCCAGCAGTCTAGCGGGAGACTCCTACGAGCAGTACTTC. Protein product: CASSLAGDSYEQYF. V gene TRBV27 combines with J gene TRBJ2-7; 10 bases fit TRBD2. The CDR3 covers 14 residues. Germline V gene data show CDR1 as MNHEY and CDR2 as SMNVEV (reference sequence). V lost 5 bases and J lost 0; bases outside the gene matches: 1.

This clonotype was recorded at least ten times. The gene calls are TRBV11-2 and TRBJ2-1; TRBD2 agrees at 10 bases. The CDR3 covers 21 residues. Germline V gene lookup returns CDR1 SGHAT and CDR2 FQNNGV. V lost 5 bases to trimming and J lost 8 bases; unmatched junction nucleotides: 27. The CDR3 is CASSVHYFRGRLAGEVHEQFF. Here the CDR3 DNA reads TGTGCCAGCAGCGTACACTACTTCAGGGGGCGCCTAGCGGGAGAAGTCCATGAGCAGTTCTTC.

This clonotype was observed at least ten times. This chain joins TRBV2 and TRBJ1-5, with D unresolved. Germline loops: CDR1 SNHLY, CDR2 FYNNEI. The V end lost 6 bases, the J end lost 3 bases, and 12 bases lay between the germline ends. CDR3 length: 14 amino acids. CDR3 protein: CASSNGRLNQPQHF. The CDR3 DNA follows: TGTGCCAGCAGCAACGGACGGCTCAATCAGCCCCAGCATTTT.

This clonotype was counted only a few times. The CDR3 spells CASSSTRRDRALDTQYF. In DNA form, the CDR3 reads TGTGCCAGCAGCTCCACCCGGCGGGACAGGGCCTTGGATACGCAGTATTTT. The rearrangement joins TRBV7-9 to TRBJ2-3; 9 nucleotides agree with TRBD1. The V segment lost 4 bases and the J segment 6 bases; nucleotides outside the gene matches: 14. This CDR3 has 17 amino acids. Germline lookup yields CDR1 SEHNR and CDR2 FQNEAQ (reference sequence).

In its sample, this clonotype was seen many times. This sequence joins TRBV6-6 and TRBJ1-1, with a tentative D call TRBD1 (5 bases). Germline loops: CDR1 MNHNY, CDR2 SVGAGI (reference sequence). The CDR3 runs to 16 residues. V gave up 1 base and J gave up 1 base, with 13 bases separating them. DNA for the CDR3: TGTGCCAGCAGTTACTTTGGCGCGAGGGGGAACACTGAAGCTTTCTTT. It encodes CASSYFGARGNTEAFF.

This clonotype was seen repeatedly, ten times or more. The rearrangement uses TRBV7-8 and TRBJ1-2, with D possibly being TRBD1 (5 bases). Trimming left V 0 bases short and J 8 bases short, with 13 bases between. CDR1 SGHVS and CDR2 FQNEAQ come from the germline V gene. The CDR3 loop spans 14 amino acids. DNA for the CDR3: TGTGCCAGCAGCTTAGCGCTCGGGGGACGGGGCTACACCTTC. It translates to CASSLALGGRGYTF. Using reference TRBV7-8 and TRBJ1-2 for the parts outside the CDR3, the full variable domain is GAGVSQSPRYKVAKRGQDVALRCDPISGHVSLFWYQQALGQGPEFLTYFQNEAQLDKSGLPSDRFFAERPEGSVSTLKIQRTQQEDSAVYLCASSLALGGRGYTFGSGTRLTVV.

This clonotype was observed at least ten times. The rearrangement links TRBV12-3 or TRBV12-4 to TRBJ2-7; D not certain. The V end lost 5 bases, the J end lost 6 bases, and 20 bases lay between the germline ends. CDR3 length: 15 residues. As DNA, the CDR3 is TGTGCCAGCAGTCCCCATCCGGACCCTCCATCCGAGCAGTACTTC. It codes for CASSPHPDPPSEQYF.

Points on this clonotype: This may come from a read error, since a much larger clone is one base off. This chain joins TRBV15 and TRBJ1-5, with D hard to call. CDR1 LNHNV and CDR2 YYDKDF come from the germline V gene (reference sequence). The CDR3 is 16 residues long. The CDR3 loop is CATGRDAASTSQPQHF. CDR3 nucleotide sequence: TGTGCCACCGGCAGAGATGCCGCATCCACAAGTCAGCCCCAGCATTTT.

The chain uses TRBV10-3 and TRBJ2-7, with a possible D match to TRBD2 (5 bases). Germline CDR1 and CDR2: ENHRY and SYGVKD. Trimming cost V 2 bases and J 3 bases, with 5 bases left between them. CDR3 size: 12 residues. The CDR3 reads CAISEGSYEQYF. In DNA form, the CDR3 reads TGTGCCATCAGTGAGGGGAGCTACGAGCAGTACTTC.

This clonotype was counted at least ten times. This chain uses TRBV6-1 with TRBJ1-1; 7 bases match TRBD1. V gave up 5 bases and J gave up 8 bases; unmatched junction bases: 5. Germline V CDR1 and CDR2: MNHNS, SASEGT. CDR3 length equals 12 residues. CDR3 in DNA: TGTGCCAGCAGTCTCGGGACAGCAGAAGCTTTCTTT. The encoded protein is CASSLGTAEAFF.

This clonotype was detected ten times or more. This chain uses TRBV7-8 with TRBJ2-1; no clear D gene. V lost 5 bases and J lost 7, with 6 bases in between. This CDR3 region has 11 residues. The germline V gene has CDR1 SGHVS and CDR2 FQNEAQ. The CDR3 DNA reads as TGTGCCAGCAGCGTGGAAAATGAGCAGTTCTTC. This sequence encodes CASSVENEQFF.

The chain uses TRBV5-4 and TRBJ2-3; the D call may be TRBD1 or TRBD2 (7 bases each). Germline lookup yields CDR1 SGHNT and CDR2 YYREEE (reference sequence). V gave up 10 bases and J gave up 0 bases, with 21 bases separating them. The CDR3 length is 16 residues. In DNA, the CDR3 is TGTGCCGCAGGGGGGGGCTCGCCCGCGAGCACAGATACGCAGTATTTT. This gives the protein CAAGGGSPASTDTQYF.

In its sample, this clonotype was seen many times. CDR3 nucleotide sequence: TGTGCCAGCAGCAGAGGACAGAATCAGCCCCAGCATTTT. Translated, it gives CASSRGQNQPQHF. The rearrangement uses TRBV7-2 and TRBJ1-5; TRBD1 is a possible D gene (6 bases). V was pared by 5 bases and J by 4 bases, with 9 bases between. The CDR3 is 13 amino acids. In germline, CDR1 is SGHTA, CDR2 FQGNSA.

This clonotype was seen only a few times. The rearrangement links TRBV25-1 to TRBJ2-7; 7 bases agree with TRBD1. The CDR3 contains 15 residues. Germline V gene sequence: CDR1 MGHDK, CDR2 SYGVNS. V shed 2 bases, J shed 4 bases, and the junction held 8 bases outside the gene matches. The CDR3 spells CASSERTGTVYEQYF. The CDR3 nucleotides read TGTGCCAGCAGTGAACGGACCGGGACAGTGTACGAGCAGTACTTC.

The genes are TRBV6-1 and TRBJ2-7; 7 bases fit TRBD1. Looked up from germline, CDR1 is MNHNS and CDR2 is SASEGT. The J segment lost 7 bases and the V segment lost 3 bases, leaving 9 bases of the junction unmatched. The CDR3 sequence is 14 residues long. The CDR3 coding sequence is TGTGCCAGCAGTGACGCGACAGGGACCCTGGAGCAGTACTTC. Its translation: CASSDATGTLEQYF.

This clonotype has at least ten counts. The genes are TRBV20-1 and TRBJ1-1; weak D call: TRBD1 (6 bases). Per the germline V gene, CDR1 is DFQATT and CDR2 is SNEGSKA (reference sequence). Trimming cost V 0 bases and J 1 base, with 12 bases left between them. The CDR3 runs 15 residues. CDR3 coding DNA: TGCAGTGCTAGAGACTCCAGGGGTGCGAACACTGAAGCTTTCTTT. Protein sequence: CSARDSRGANTEAFF.